This TCR beta chain was recovered during a study of PD-1 blockade in classical Hodgkin lymphoma. Study conclusions and caveats: A reduction in baseline TCR diversity was reportedly seen in newly diagnosed patients relative to healthy donors. Prior therapy or disease activity may underlie the repertoire differences, whose causes remain undefined.

A remark on this clone: The antigen is unknown.

Specified time point: newly diagnosed, previously untreated cHL patient sample. The ends lost 5 bases at V and 7 bases at J; junction bases unmatched: 10. CDR3 length: 15 residues. Germline loops: CDR1 SGHVS, CDR2 FNYEAQ. Repertoires were generated with immunoSEQ multiplex PCR, while TCRdb's copy carries only in-frame clones and drops some. The data hold 17,000 or so clones, with 87% observed a single time. The sample consisted of peripheral blood mononuclear cells (PBMCs). The sequence was collected from a human donor with classical Hodgkin lymphoma. The chain combines TRBV7-6 with TRBJ1-5; 8 nucleotides line up with TRBD1. CDR3 in DNA: TGTGCCAGCAGCCCCCTCAGGGGGCGAGGCCAGCCCCAGCATTTT. Protein product: CASSPLRGRGQPQHF. The full variable domain, completed using reference TRBV7-6 and TRBJ1-5, is GAGVSQSPRYKVTKRGQDVALRCDPISGHVSLYWYRQALGQGPEFLTYFNYEAQQDKSGLPNDRFSAERPEGSISTLTIQRTEQRDSAMYRCASSPLRGRGQPQHFGDGTRLSIL.